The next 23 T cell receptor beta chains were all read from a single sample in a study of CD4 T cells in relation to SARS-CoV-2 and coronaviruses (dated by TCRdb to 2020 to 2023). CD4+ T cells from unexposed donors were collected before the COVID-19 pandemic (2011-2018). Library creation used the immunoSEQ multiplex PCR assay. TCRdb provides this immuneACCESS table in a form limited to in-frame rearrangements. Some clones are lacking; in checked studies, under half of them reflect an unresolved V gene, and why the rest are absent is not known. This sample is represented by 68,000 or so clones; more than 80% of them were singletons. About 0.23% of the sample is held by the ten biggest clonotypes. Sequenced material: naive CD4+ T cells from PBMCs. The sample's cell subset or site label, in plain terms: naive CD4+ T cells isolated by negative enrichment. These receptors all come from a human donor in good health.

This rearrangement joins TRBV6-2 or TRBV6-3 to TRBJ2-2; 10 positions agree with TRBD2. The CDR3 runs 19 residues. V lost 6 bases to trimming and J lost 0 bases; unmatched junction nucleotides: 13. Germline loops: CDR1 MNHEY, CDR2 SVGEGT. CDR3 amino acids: CASSQASGGRGSNTGELFF. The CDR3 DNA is TGTGCCAGCAGCCAGGCTAGCGGGGGACGCGGATCGAACACCGGGGAGCTGTTTTTT.

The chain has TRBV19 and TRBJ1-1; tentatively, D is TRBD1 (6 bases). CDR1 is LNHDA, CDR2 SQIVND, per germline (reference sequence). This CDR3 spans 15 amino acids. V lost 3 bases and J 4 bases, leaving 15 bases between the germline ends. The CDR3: CASSILGGGGTEAFF. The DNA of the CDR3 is TGTGCCAGTAGTATTCTCGGGGGCGGGGGCACTGAAGCTTTCTTT.

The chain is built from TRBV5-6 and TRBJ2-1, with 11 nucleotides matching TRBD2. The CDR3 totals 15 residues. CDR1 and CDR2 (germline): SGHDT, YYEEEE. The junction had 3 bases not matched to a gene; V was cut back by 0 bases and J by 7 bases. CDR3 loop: CASSLGSGGGNEQFF. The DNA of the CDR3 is TGTGCCAGCAGCTTGGGTAGCGGGGGGGGGAATGAGCAGTTCTTC.

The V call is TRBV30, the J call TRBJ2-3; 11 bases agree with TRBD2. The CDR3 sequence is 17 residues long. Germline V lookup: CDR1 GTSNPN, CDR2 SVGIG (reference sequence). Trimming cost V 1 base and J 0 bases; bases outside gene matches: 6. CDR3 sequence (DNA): TGTGCCTGGAGTGGGGGACTAGCGGCTACTAGCACAGATACGCAGTATTTT. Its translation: CAWSGGLAATSTDTQYF.

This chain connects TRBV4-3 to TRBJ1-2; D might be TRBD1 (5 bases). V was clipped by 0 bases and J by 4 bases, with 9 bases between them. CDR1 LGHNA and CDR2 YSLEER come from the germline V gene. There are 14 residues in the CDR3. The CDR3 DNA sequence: TGCGCCAGCAGCCAAGACAGGGATCTCTATGGCTACACCTTC. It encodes CASSQDRDLYGYTF.

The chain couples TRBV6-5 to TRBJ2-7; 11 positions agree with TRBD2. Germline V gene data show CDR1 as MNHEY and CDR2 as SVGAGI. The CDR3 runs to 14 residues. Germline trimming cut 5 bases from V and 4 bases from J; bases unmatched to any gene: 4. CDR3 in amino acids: CASSPTSGAYEQYF. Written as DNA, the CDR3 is TGTGCCAGCAGTCCGACTAGCGGGGCTTACGAGCAGTACTTC.

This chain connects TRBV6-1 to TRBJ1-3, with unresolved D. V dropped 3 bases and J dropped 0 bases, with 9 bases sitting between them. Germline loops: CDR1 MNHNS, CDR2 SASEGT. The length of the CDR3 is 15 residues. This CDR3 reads CASSESSFSGNTIYF. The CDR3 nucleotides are TGTGCCAGCAGTGAGTCGTCCTTCTCTGGAAACACCATATATTTT.

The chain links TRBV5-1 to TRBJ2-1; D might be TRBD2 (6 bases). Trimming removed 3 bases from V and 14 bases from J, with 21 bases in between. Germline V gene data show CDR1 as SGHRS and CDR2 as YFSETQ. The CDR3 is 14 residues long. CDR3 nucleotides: TGCGCCAGCAGCTACAACCGGGACTCAGCTCGGAAGTTCTTC. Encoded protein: CASSYNRDSARKFF. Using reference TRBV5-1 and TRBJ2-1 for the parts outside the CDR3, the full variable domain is KAGVTQTPRYLIKTRGQQVTLSCSPISGHRSVSWYQQTPGQGLQFLFEYFSETQRNKGNFPGRFSGRQFSNSRSEMNVSTLELGDSALYLCASSYNRDSARKFFGPGTRLTVL.

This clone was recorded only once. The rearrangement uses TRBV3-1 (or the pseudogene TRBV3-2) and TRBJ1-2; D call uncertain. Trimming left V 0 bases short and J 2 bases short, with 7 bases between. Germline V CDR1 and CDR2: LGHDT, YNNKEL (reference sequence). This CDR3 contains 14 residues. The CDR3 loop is CASSQDPLNYGYTF. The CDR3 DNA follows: TGTGCCAGCAGCCAAGATCCCCTGAACTATGGCTACACCTTC.

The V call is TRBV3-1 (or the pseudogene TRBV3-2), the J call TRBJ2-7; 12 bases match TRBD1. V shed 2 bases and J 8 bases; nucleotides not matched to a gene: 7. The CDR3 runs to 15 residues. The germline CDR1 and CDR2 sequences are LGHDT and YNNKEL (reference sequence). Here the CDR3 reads CASSQPGQGAFQQYF. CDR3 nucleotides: TGTGCCAGCAGCCAACCGGGACAGGGGGCTTTCCAGCAGTACTTC.

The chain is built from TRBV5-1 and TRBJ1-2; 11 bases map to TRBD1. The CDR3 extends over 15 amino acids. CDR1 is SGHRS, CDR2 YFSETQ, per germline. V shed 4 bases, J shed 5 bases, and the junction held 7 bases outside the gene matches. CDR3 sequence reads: CASSNSGTGGYGYTF. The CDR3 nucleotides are TGCGCCAGCAGCAACTCCGGGACAGGGGGTTATGGCTACACCTTC.

The CDR3 sequence: CATSRAGTAGANVLTF. The CDR3 bases are TGTGCCACCAGCAGAGCTGGGACAGCGGGGGCCAACGTCCTGACTTTC. J is TRBJ2-6 and V is TRBV15; TRBD1 matches 7 bases. The CDR3 loop spans 16 amino acids. Germline assignment: CDR1 LNHNV and CDR2 YYDKDF (reference sequence). After removal of 1 base from V and 4 bases from J, the junction contained 4 bases not matched to a gene.

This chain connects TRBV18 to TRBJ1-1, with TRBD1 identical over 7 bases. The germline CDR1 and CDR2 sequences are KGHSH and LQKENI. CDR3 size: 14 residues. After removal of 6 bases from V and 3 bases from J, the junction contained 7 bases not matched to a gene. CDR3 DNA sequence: TGTGCCAGCTCCCTGGACAGGTCGGACACTGAAGCTTTCTTT. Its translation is CASSLDRSDTEAFF.

CDR3 nucleotide sequence: TGTGCCTGGAGTGGGGGGACAGGTCCGACTAGAAATAAGGGAGAGGGGGGCTACGAGCAGTACTTC. Translated: CAWSGGTGPTRNKGEGGYEQYF. V gene TRBV30 combines with J gene TRBJ2-7; 8 nucleotides align to TRBD1. V was pared by 1 base and J by 3 bases, with 29 bases of the junction left unmatched. Germline V gene sequence: CDR1 GTSNPN, CDR2 SVGIG (reference sequence). CDR3 length: 22 residues.

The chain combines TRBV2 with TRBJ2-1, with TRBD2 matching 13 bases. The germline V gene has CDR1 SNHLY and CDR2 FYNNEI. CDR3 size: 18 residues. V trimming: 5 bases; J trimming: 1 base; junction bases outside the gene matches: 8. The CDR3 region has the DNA TGTGCCAGCAGTTGGGTACTAGCGGGAGGGCGGTCCTACAATGAGCAGTTCTTC. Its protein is CASSWVLAGGRSYNEQFF.

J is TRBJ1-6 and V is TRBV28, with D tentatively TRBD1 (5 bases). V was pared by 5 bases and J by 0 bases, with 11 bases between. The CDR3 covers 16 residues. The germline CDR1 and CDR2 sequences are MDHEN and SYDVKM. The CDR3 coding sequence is TGTGCCAGCAGTCACTCTCAGGGCTCCTATAATTCACCCCTCCACTTT. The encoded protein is CASSHSQGSYNSPLHF. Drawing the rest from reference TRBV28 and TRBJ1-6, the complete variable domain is DVKVTQSSRYLVKRTGEKVFLECVQDMDHENMFWYRQDPGLGLRLIYFSYDVKMKEKGDIPEGYSVSREKKERFSLILESASTNQTSMYLCASSHSQGSYNSPLHFGNGTRLTVT.

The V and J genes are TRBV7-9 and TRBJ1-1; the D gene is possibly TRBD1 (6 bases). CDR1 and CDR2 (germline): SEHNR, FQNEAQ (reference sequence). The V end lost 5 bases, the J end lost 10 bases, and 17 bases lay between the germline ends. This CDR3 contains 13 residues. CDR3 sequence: CASSLRTDLSAFF. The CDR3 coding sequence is TGTGCCAGCAGCCTCCGGACAGATCTCTCAGCTTTCTTT.

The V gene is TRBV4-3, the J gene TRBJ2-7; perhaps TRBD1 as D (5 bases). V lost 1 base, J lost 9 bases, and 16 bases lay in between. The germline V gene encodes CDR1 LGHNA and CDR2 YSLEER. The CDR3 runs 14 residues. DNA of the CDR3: TGCGCCAGCAGCCAAGGGGGCCAGGGCTCGTGGCAGTACTTC. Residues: CASSQGGQGSWQYF.

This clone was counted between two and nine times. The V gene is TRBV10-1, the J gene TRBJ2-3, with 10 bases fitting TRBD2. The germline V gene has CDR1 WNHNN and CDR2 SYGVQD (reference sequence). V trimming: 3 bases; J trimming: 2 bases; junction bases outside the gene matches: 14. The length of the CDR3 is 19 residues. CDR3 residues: CASSDPWVPGTSATDTQYF. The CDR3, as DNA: TGCGCCAGCAGTGACCCCTGGGTTCCCGGGACTAGCGCCACAGATACGCAGTATTTT.

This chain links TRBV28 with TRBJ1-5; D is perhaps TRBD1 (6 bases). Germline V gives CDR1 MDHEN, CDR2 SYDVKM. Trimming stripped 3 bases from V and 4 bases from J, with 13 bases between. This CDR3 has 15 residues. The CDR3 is CASSFPPGVNQPQHF. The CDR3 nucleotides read TGTGCCAGCAGTTTTCCGCCAGGGGTGAATCAGCCCCAGCATTTT.

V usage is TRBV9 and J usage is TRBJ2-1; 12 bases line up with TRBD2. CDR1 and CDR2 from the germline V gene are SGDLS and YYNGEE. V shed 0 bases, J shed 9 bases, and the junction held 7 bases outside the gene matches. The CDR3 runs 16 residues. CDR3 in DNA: TGTGCCAGCAGCGTAGGGGCTAGCGGGGGGGCCATTGAGCAGTTCTTC. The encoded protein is CASSVGASGGAIEQFF.

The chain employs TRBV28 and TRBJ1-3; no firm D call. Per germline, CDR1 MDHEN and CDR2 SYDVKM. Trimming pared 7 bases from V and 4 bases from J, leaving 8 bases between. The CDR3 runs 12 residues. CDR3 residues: CASIGYGNTIYF. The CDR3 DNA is TGTGCCAGCATCGGGTACGGAAACACCATATATTTT. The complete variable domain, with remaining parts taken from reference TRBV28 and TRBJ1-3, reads DVKVTQSSRYLVKRTGEKVFLECVQDMDHENMFWYRQDPGLGLRLIYFSYDVKMKEKGDIPEGYSVSREKKERFSLILESASTNQTSMYLCASIGYGNTIYFGEGSWLTVV.

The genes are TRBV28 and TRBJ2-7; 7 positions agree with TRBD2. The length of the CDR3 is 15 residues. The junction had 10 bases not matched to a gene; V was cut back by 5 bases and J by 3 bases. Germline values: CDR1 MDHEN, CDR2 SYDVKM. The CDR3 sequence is CASSPWGGKDYEQYF. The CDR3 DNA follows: TGTGCCAGCAGTCCCTGGGGAGGGAAGGACTACGAGCAGTACTTC. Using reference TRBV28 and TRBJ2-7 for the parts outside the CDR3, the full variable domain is DVKVTQSSRYLVKRTGEKVFLECVQDMDHENMFWYRQDPGLGLRLIYFSYDVKMKEKGDIPEGYSVSREKKERFSLILESASTNQTSMYLCASSPWGGKDYEQYFGPGTRLTVT.